These 25 T cell receptor beta chains were all obtained from the same sample, sequenced in a study of blood T cell repertoires in COVID-19. Sequencing was performed with immunoSEQ multiplex PCR; in TCRdb, only in-frame clones are kept and a portion is missing. This table has approximately 220,000 clones, approximately 83% appearing once. Sequenced sample: PBMCs or T cells enriched from blood (not recorded which). These receptors were obtained from a woman in her forties or fifties who had been exposed to COVID-19.

The chain couples TRBV5-1 to TRBJ2-5, with 11 bases that match TRBD2. Trimming at V came to 0 bases and at J to 1 base, leaving 2 bases not matched to a gene. This CDR3 spans 16 amino acids. Germline-derived CDR1 and CDR2 are SGHRS and YFSETQ. CDR3 sequence: CASSLDLAGGQETQYF. In DNA form, the CDR3 reads TGCGCCAGCAGCTTGGACCTAGCGGGGGGCCAAGAGACCCAGTACTTC.

This sequence joins TRBV7-9 and TRBJ2-2; possible D gene TRBD1, 6 bases. This CDR3 comprises 16 residues. Germline CDR1 and CDR2: SEHNR and FQNEAQ (reference sequence). V lost 4 bases and J 3 bases, leaving 15 bases between the germline ends. The CDR3, as DNA: TGTGCCAGCAGCTCCACCAGGGGATCCTACACCGGGGAGCTGTTTTTT. This encodes CASSSTRGSYTGELFF.

The V gene is TRBV2, the J gene TRBJ1-6; 11 nucleotides align to TRBD1. V lost 7 bases, J lost 7 bases, and 9 bases stayed unmatched. Germline CDR1 and CDR2: SNHLY and FYNNEI. This CDR3 has 16 residues. In DNA form, the CDR3 reads TGTGCCAGCATCAACTCGGACAGGGGGCGAAATTCACCCCTCCACTTT. It specifies CASINSDRGRNSPLHF.

The chain recombines TRBV20-1 with TRBJ1-2; D not resolved. The CDR3 is 11 amino acids. Trimming took off 3 bases at V and 6 bases at J, with 8 bases between the two ends. CDR1 DFQATT and CDR2 SNEGSKA come from the germline V gene (reference sequence). CDR3 DNA sequence: TGCAGTGCTAGGATAGCGCATGGCTACACCTTC. This translates into CSARIAHGYTF.

The chain joins TRBV11-2 to TRBJ1-2; no firm D call. Germline CDR1 and CDR2: SGHAT and FQNNGV. Trimming took off 5 bases at V and 0 bases at J, with 7 bases between the two ends. CDR3 length: 13 amino acids. CDR3 sequence: CASSQAPNYGYTF. The DNA of the CDR3 is TGTGCCAGCAGCCAGGCCCCTAACTATGGCTACACCTTC.

This clone was counted once. This chain uses TRBV24-1 with TRBJ2-2; D may be TRBD2 (7 bases). Germline CDR1 is KGHDR and CDR2 is SFDVKD. The germline V and J ends were trimmed by 3 bases and 4 bases, with 14 bases remaining between them. The CDR3 has 16 amino acids. The CDR3: CATSDPGGPLTGELFF. Written as DNA, the CDR3 is TGTGCCACCAGTGATCCCGGGGGGCCCCTCACCGGGGAGCTGTTTTTT.

The CDR3 region has the DNA TGCAGCGTTCTACAGGGGTCGAGCTCCTACGAGCAGTACTTC. Encoded protein: CSVLQGSSSYEQYF. The genes are TRBV29-1 and TRBJ2-7; 7 nucleotides line up with TRBD1. Per the germline V gene, CDR1 is SQVTM and CDR2 is ANQGSEA. The CDR3 is made up of 14 amino acids. V gave up 5 bases and J gave up 0 bases; unmatched junction bases: 7.

This chain uses TRBV19 with TRBJ1-2; D is unresolved. Trimming cost V 4 bases and J 8 bases, with 20 bases left between them. CDR1 LNHDA and CDR2 SQIVND come from the germline V gene (reference sequence). CDR3 size: 15 residues. The chain's CDR3 is CASSKILEVTGGYTF. CDR3 DNA: TGTGCCAGTAGTAAGATCTTAGAGGTGACGGGGGGCTACACCTTC.

The chain carries TRBV10-3 and TRBJ1-1; D call uncertain. Germline V lookup: CDR1 ENHRY, CDR2 SYGVKD. Deletions cut 10 bases from V and 1 base from J, with 7 bases between. This CDR3 contains 11 residues. The CDR3 loop reads CATARNTEAFF. The CDR3 DNA follows: TGTGCCACCGCCAGGAACACTGAAGCTTTCTTT.

The table lists this clone with a count of one. The V call is TRBV4-3, the J call TRBJ1-1, with a possible D match to TRBD1 (6 bases). Germline CDR1 is LGHNA and CDR2 is YSLEER. The length of the CDR3 is 14 residues. Trimming pared 1 base from V and 6 bases from J, leaving 12 bases between. The CDR3 region has the DNA TGCGCCAGCAGCCAAGGTGGACAGTACTCTGAAGCTTTCTTT. Translated, it gives CASSQGGQYSEAFF.

The genes are TRBV29-1 and TRBJ1-1; tentative D call: TRBD1 (6 bases). Germline values: CDR1 SQVTM, CDR2 ANQGSEA. This CDR3 contains 16 residues. V gave up 4 bases and J gave up 4 bases, with 22 bases separating them. Here the CDR3 reads CSVGSGRGKLVTEAFF. The CDR3 DNA reads as TGCAGCGTTGGATCGGGCAGGGGAAAACTCGTCACTGAAGCTTTCTTT. Variable domain in full (rest from reference TRBV29-1 and TRBJ1-1): SAVISQKPSRDICQRGTSLTIQCQVDSQVTMMFWYRQQPGQSLTLIATANQGSEATYESGFVIDKFPISRPNLTFSTLTVSNMSPEDSSIYLCSVGSGRGKLVTEAFFGQGTRLTVV.

V usage is TRBV5-1 and J usage is TRBJ2-3; no clear D gene. The CDR3 length is 12 residues. Germline assignment: CDR1 SGHRS and CDR2 YFSETQ. Between the trimmed V and J ends, which lost 1 base and 3 bases, there was a span of 3 bases. The CDR3 here is CASSLTTDTQYF. The CDR3 DNA reads as TGCGCCAGCAGCTTGACTACAGATACGCAGTATTTT.

The chain couples TRBV19 to TRBJ1-3; D is unclear. In germline, CDR1 is LNHDA, CDR2 SQIVND (reference sequence). Trimming left V 6 bases short and J 0 bases short, with 15 bases between. CDR3 length: 16 amino acids. The CDR3: CASSHGDWSSGNTIYF. The CDR3 nucleotides read TGTGCCAGTAGCCATGGAGACTGGAGCTCTGGAAACACCATATATTTT.

This clone was picked up one time. This rearrangement joins TRBV7-2 to TRBJ1-2; 8 bases align to TRBD1. CDR3 length equals 14 residues. Germline V gene lookup returns CDR1 SGHTA and CDR2 FQGNSA. V trimming: 6 bases; J trimming: 2 bases; junction bases outside the gene matches: 5. This CDR3 reads CASRFRDRNYGYTF. The CDR3 DNA reads TGTGCCAGCAGATTCCGGGACAGGAACTATGGCTACACCTTC.

The rearrangement uses TRBV28 and TRBJ1-1; the match to TRBD1 covers 9 bases. The CDR3 is 14 amino acids. The ends lost 6 bases at V and 8 bases at J; junction bases unmatched: 10. Germline V gene sequence: CDR1 MDHEN, CDR2 SYDVKM. CDR3 in amino acids: CASSRPGQGREAFF. CDR3 nucleotides: TGTGCCAGCAGCCGGCCGGGACAGGGTAGAGAAGCTTTCTTT.

This clone turned up a few times. V usage is TRBV5-6 and J usage is TRBJ2-7, with TRBD1 as a possible D gene (6 bases). Between the trimmed V and J ends, which lost 1 base and 5 bases, there was a span of 19 bases. CDR3 length equals 16 residues. The germline V gene has CDR1 SGHDT and CDR2 YYEEEE. The CDR3 DNA follows: TGTGCCAGCAGCTTGTGGGGGCCGGGGTCCCTAGACGAGCAGTACTTC. Translating it yields CASSLWGPGSLDEQYF.

This rearrangement joins TRBV4-1 to TRBJ2-3; 16 bases map to TRBD2. Unmatched junction bases numbered 10, after V lost 4 bases and J lost 3 bases. This CDR3 contains 19 residues. In germline, CDR1 is MGHRA, CDR2 YSYEKL. This chain's CDR3 is CASSLSGTSGGAGTDTQYF. CDR3 bases: TGCGCCAGCAGCCTTTCTGGGACTAGCGGGGGGGCGGGGACAGATACGCAGTATTTT.

The chain links TRBV3-1 (or the pseudogene TRBV3-2) to TRBJ1-2, with D possibly matching TRBD1 (5 bases). V lost 1 base to trimming and J lost 0 bases, with 15 bases between them. CDR1 and CDR2 (germline): LGHDT, YNNKEL (reference sequence). This CDR3 is 17 amino acids long. The chain's CDR3 is CASSQGAGMGANYGYTF. CDR3 DNA sequence: TGTGCCAGCAGCCAAGGGGCAGGGATGGGCGCTAACTATGGCTACACCTTC.

The CDR3 loop reads CASSPTRTSGLQETQYF. CDR3 bases: TGTGCCAGCAGTCCAACCCGGACTAGCGGGTTACAAGAGACCCAGTACTTC. The chain couples TRBV6-6 to TRBJ2-5; 11 bases agree with TRBD2. CDR3 size: 17 residues. V shed 5 bases and J 2 bases; nucleotides not matched to a gene: 10. CDR1 and CDR2 from the germline V gene are MNHNY and SVGAGI (reference sequence).

The chain couples TRBV9 to TRBJ1-1; no firm D call. V lost 4 bases to trimming and J lost 4 bases, with 11 bases between them. CDR3 length equals 13 residues. Germline CDR1 SGDLS, CDR2 YYNGEE. The CDR3 nucleotides read TGTGCCAGCAGCCGGGGTGGGGTCACTGAAGCTTTCTTT. This encodes CASSRGGVTEAFF.

The rearrangement links TRBV5-4 to TRBJ1-1; D might be TRBD1 (6 bases). Germline values: CDR1 SGHNT, CDR2 YYREEE (reference sequence). V was shortened by 1 base and J by 3 bases, with 19 bases between the two germline ends. The CDR3 loop spans 17 amino acids. The CDR3 loop reads CASSLLIGGDVHTEAFF. CDR3 DNA sequence: TGTGCCAGCAGCTTGTTGATAGGGGGGGACGTACACACTGAAGCTTTCTTT.

The chain couples TRBV4-1 to TRBJ2-3, with 9 bases matching TRBD2. Germline CDR1 MGHRA, CDR2 YSYEKL. CDR3 length: 18 residues. J was trimmed by 4 bases and V by 0 bases; bases with no gene match: 11. In nucleotides, the CDR3 is TGCGCCAGCAGCCAAGAAAGTGATAGCGGGGGTTCGGCAGATACGCAGTATTTT. Its protein product is CASSQESDSGGSADTQYF.

The chain joins TRBV2 to TRBJ1-2; D gene uncertain. The CDR3 length is 14 residues. From germline, CDR1 is SNHLY and CDR2 FYNNEI. V shed 3 bases and J shed 1 base, with 9 bases lying between them. This CDR3 reads CASSEVTYNYGYTF. The CDR3 DNA reads as TGTGCCAGCAGTGAGGTCACCTATAACTATGGCTACACCTTC.

The CDR3 loop is CASSIEVRGHTEAFF. In DNA form, the CDR3 reads TGTGCCAGTAGTATAGAAGTCAGGGGGCACACTGAAGCTTTCTTT. This chain uses TRBV19 with TRBJ1-1, with 8 bases that match TRBD1. CDR1 is LNHDA and CDR2 is SQIVND in the germline V gene (reference sequence). This CDR3 spans 15 amino acids. Trimming cost V 0 bases and J 3 bases; bases outside gene matches: 3.

The V call is TRBV9, the J call TRBJ1-2; 7 bases line up with TRBD1. After removal of 0 bases from V and 4 bases from J, the junction contained 6 bases not matched to a gene. CDR3 length equals 15 residues. Germline loops: CDR1 SGDLS, CDR2 YYNGEE. The CDR3 sequence: CASSVEGQILYGYTF. For the CDR3, the DNA is TGTGCCAGCAGCGTAGAGGGACAGATCCTCTATGGCTACACCTTC.